This T cell receptor beta chain was recorded in a study of control samples from healthy donors and cancer patients. Remarks on this clone: This sample also contains other DNA sequences that code for the same CDR3.

Trimming removed 1 base at V and 3 bases at J, with 7 bases between. This CDR3 spans 13 amino acids. TCRdb's table, derived via immunoSEQ multiplex PCR, lists solely in-frame clones and lacks some. Of roughly 18,000 clones in the sample, roughly 86% were seen once. The sample consisted of PBMCs. V and J are TRBV12-3 or TRBV12-4 and TRBJ2-7; the D is unclear. The sequence was obtained from a woman in her seventies with colorectal cancer. The CDR3 here is CASSLGAVYEQYF. The CDR3 DNA reads as TGTGCCAGCAGTTTAGGAGCTGTCTACGAGCAGTACTTC.